Given below is one T cell receptor beta chain in context. What it recognizes is unknown. For each CDR3 protein, TCRdb gives one entry from its re-call of the 5' RACE reads, without DNA. Its table records about 460,000 distinct CDR3 sequences. Germline loops: CDR1 SGHRS, CDR2 YFSETQ. This CDR3 comprises 12 residues. These data come from a study of T cells expressing NK-cell markers. Study details: Seven of the eight sequenced donors were classified as HCMV-seropositive, and one was classified as seronegative. Findings and caveats of the study: The same clonotypes also predominated in the CD3+CD56-NKG2C+ fraction of a few donors.

The TCR comes from a woman in her 50s in good health. V and J are TRBV5-1 and TRBJ1-4. What was sequenced was blood T cells: a sorted CD56 or NKG2C T cell subset, CD4+ or CD8+ T cells, or bulk PBMC T cells (not recorded which). The CDR3: CASSTDTEKLFF.